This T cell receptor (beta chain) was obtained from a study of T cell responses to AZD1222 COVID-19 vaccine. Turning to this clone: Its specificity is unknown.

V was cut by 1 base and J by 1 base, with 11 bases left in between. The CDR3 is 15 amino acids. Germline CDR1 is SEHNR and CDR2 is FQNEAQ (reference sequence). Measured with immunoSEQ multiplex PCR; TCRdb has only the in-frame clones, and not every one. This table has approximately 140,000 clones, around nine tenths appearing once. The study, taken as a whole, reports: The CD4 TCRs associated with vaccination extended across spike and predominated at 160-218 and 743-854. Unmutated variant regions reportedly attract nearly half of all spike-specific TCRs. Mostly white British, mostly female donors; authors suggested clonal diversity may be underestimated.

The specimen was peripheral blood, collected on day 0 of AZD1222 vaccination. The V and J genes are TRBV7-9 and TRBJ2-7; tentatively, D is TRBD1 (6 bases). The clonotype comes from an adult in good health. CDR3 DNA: TGTGCCAGCAGCTTAGACCGGGACAATTCCTACGAGCAGTACTTC. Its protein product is CASSLDRDNSYEQYF. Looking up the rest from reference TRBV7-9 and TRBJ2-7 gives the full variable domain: DTGVSQNPRHKITKRGQNVTFRCDPISEHNRLYWYRQTLGQGPEFLTYFQNEAQLEKSRLLSDRFSAERPKGSFSTLEIQRTEQGDSAMYLCASSLDRDNSYEQYFGPGTRLTVT.